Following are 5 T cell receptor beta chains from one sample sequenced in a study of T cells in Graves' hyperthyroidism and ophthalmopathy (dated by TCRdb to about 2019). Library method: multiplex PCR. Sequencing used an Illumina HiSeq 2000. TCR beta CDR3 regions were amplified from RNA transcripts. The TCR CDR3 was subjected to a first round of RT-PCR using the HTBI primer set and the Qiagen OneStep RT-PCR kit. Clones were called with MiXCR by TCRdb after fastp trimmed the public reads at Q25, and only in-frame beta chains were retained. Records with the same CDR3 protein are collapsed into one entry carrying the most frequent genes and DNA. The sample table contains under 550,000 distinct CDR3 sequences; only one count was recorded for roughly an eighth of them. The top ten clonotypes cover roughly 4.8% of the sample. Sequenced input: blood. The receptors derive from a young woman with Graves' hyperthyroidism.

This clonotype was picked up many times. CDR3 in amino acids: CASKVTGANVLTF. CDR3 nucleotides: TGTGCCAGCAAAGTTACTGGGGCCAACGTCCTGACTTTC. The gene calls are TRBV2 and TRBJ2-6; D gene ambiguous. The CDR3 is made up of 13 amino acids. The germline V gene encodes CDR1 SNHLY and CDR2 FYNNEI. The V end lost 7 bases, the J end lost 2 bases, and 6 bases lay between the germline ends.

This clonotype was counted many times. The CDR3 reads CASSEGALAYNEQFF. For the CDR3, the DNA is TGTGCCAGCAGTGAGGGGGCTTTGGCCTACAATGAGCAGTTCTTC. The chain recombines TRBV2 with TRBJ2-1; the D gene is possibly TRBD1 (6 bases). Germline CDR1 and CDR2: SNHLY and FYNNEI. The CDR3 is made up of 15 amino acids. Trimming left V 3 bases short and J 2 bases short, with 11 bases between.

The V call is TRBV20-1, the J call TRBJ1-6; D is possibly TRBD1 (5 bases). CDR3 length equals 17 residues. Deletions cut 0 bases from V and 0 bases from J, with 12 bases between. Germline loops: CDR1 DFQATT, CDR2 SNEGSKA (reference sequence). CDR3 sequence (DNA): TGCAGTGCTAGAGATCGGGGGGTGAGCTCCTATAATTCACCCCTCCACTTT. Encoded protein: CSARDRGVSSYNSPLHF.

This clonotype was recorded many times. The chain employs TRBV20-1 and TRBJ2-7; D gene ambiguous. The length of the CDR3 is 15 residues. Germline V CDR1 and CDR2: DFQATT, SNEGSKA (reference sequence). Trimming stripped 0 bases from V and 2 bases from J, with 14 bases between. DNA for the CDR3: TGCAGTGCTAGAGATTTAATCGGGCAGCCCTACGAGCAGTACTTC. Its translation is CSARDLIGQPYEQYF.

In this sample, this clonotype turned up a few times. This CDR3 reads CASSQDHDSSNTGELFF. The DNA of the CDR3 is TGCGCCAGCAGCCAAGATCACGACAGCTCGAACACCGGGGAGCTGTTTTTT. The chain carries TRBV4-1 and TRBJ2-2; D is possibly TRBD1 (5 bases). The length of the CDR3 is 17 residues. V shed 0 bases and J shed 0 bases, with 11 bases lying between them. Looked up from germline, CDR1 is MGHRA and CDR2 is YSYEKL.